The T cell receptor beta chain under discussion was sequenced for a study of T cells in Graves' hyperthyroidism and ophthalmopathy. Regions amplified from RNA transcripts were the TCR beta CDR3 regions. The primer set for the first-round RT-PCR of the TCR CDR3 was HTBI. TCRdb reprocessed the multiplex PCR reads via MiXCR and lists one record per CDR3 protein. The table shows around 610,000 distinct CDR3 sequences, with under 15% occurring only once. Germline loops: CDR1 DFQATT, CDR2 SNEGSKA (reference sequence). CDR3 length: 13 residues. The V segment lost 3 bases and the J segment 3 bases; nucleotides outside the gene matches: 4. This clonotype was seen a handful of times.

The chain employs TRBV20-1 and TRBJ2-7; 8 nucleotides align to TRBD2. Sample: blood. The TCR sequence derives from a middle-aged woman with Graves' ophthalmopathy. DNA for the CDR3: TGCAGTGCTAGTGCGGGAGGAAACTACGAGCAGTACTTC. Its translation: CSASAGGNYEQYF.